This TCR beta chain comes out of a study of T cell changes during pregnancy in multiple sclerosis. Clones were read by immunoSEQ multiplex PCR, and TCRdb kept only the in-frame ones, dropping some. Of tens of thousands of clones listed, 90% to 95% were seen once; the top ten hold approximately 1%. This clone was picked up one time. The germline CDR1 and CDR2 sequences are MNHEY and SVGAGI. The CDR3 is 14 amino acids. Trimming left V 2 bases short and J 7 bases short, with 15 bases between. The receptor was isolated from a female donor with multiple sclerosis, enrolled in a pregnancy study. Source: peripheral blood, taken in the first trimester of pregnancy. The chain links TRBV6-5 to TRBJ2-7, with D tentatively TRBD2 (5 bases). CDR3 loop: CASSYVSRSGEQYF. The CDR3 DNA follows: TGTGCCAGCAGTTACGTTAGCAGGTCGGGGGAGCAGTACTTC.